This T cell receptor beta chain was sequenced for a study of neurological immune-mediated disorders. V lost 6 bases and J 8 bases, leaving 16 bases between the germline ends. This CDR3 is 14 amino acids long. Per the germline V gene, CDR1 is MNHEY and CDR2 is SMNVEV (reference sequence). Synthesis of cDNA was performed by 5'RACE using 10-nucleotide random UMIs. Over 200 million TCR-beta sequences (from 15-18 subjects) were yielded by each sequencing run. Each CDR3 protein gets one entry after TCRdb re-called the 5' RACE reads with MiXCR. The sample carries roughly 80,000 distinct CDR3 sequences, over 15% recorded once. In its sample, this clonotype was seen many times.

This rearrangement joins TRBV27 to TRBJ1-4; a possible D gene is TRBD1 (5 bases). What was sequenced was PBMCs. This TCR came from a woman between 40 and 55 years old in good health. The CDR3 DNA reads TGTGCCAGCAGCCGTGGCGGGGACGGGGAAAAACTGTTTTTT. It specifies CASSRGGDGEKLFF.